Below are 32 T cell receptor beta chains sequenced from a single sample in a study of blood T cell repertoires in COVID-19. Clones were read by immunoSEQ multiplex PCR, and TCRdb kept only the in-frame ones, dropping some. The sample carries 40,000 to 60,000 clones, roughly 84% recorded once. Sequenced: peripheral blood. Every receptor here comes from a man in his fifties with acute or convalescent COVID-19.

The V and J genes are TRBV28 and TRBJ2-7, with 7 bases identical to TRBD1. CDR1 is MDHEN, CDR2 SYDVKM, per germline. V was clipped by 2 bases and J by 4 bases; unmatched bases: 11. The CDR3 is 16 residues long. CDR3 loop: CASSLRWGTVLYEQYF. CDR3 bases: TGTGCCAGCAGTTTACGGTGGGGGACAGTGTTGTACGAGCAGTACTTC.

J is TRBJ2-2 and V is TRBV11-3; 9 positions agree with TRBD1. This CDR3 spans 15 amino acids. Germline V gene sequence: CDR1 SGHNT, CDR2 YENEEA. After removal of 3 bases from V and 2 bases from J, the junction contained 1 base not matched to a gene. This CDR3 is CASSLGQGNTGELFF. The CDR3 DNA follows: TGTGCCAGCAGCTTGGGACAGGGAAACACCGGGGAGCTGTTTTTT.

The rearrangement joins TRBV4-1 to TRBJ2-7; 7 bases line up with TRBD1. V was clipped by 5 bases and J by 3 bases; unmatched bases: 4. CDR1 MGHRA and CDR2 YSYEKL come from the germline V gene. The CDR3 length is 13 residues. CDR3 in DNA: TGCGCCAGCAGCGCCGGGGACAGCTACGAGCAGTACTTC. It yields the protein CASSAGDSYEQYF.

In its sample, this clone was seen once. The rearrangement uses TRBV5-1 and TRBJ2-7, with D possibly matching TRBD1 (6 bases). Germline V CDR1 and CDR2: SGHRS, YFSETQ. The germline V and J ends were trimmed by 0 bases and 6 bases, with 10 bases remaining between them. The CDR3 covers 13 residues. CDR3 coding DNA: TGCGCCAGCAGCTTGGGGCTAGGGGGCGAGCAGTACTTC. Translating gives CASSLGLGGEQYF.

This chain uses TRBV18 with TRBJ1-3; 8 nucleotides align to TRBD1. CDR1 and CDR2 (germline): KGHSH, LQKENI. J lost 2 bases, V lost 1 base, and 4 bases had no gene match. There are 16 residues in the CDR3. CDR3 residues: CASSPLETGAGNTIYF. CDR3 DNA sequence: TGTGCCAGCTCACCACTAGAGACAGGGGCTGGAAACACCATATATTTT.

The sample holds one count of this clone. The CDR3 reads CASSLGLEGGYEQYF. The CDR3 DNA is TGTGCCAGCAGCTTGGGGTTGGAAGGGGGCTACGAGCAGTACTTC. The rearrangement joins TRBV5-5 to TRBJ2-7; tentative D call: TRBD1 (6 bases). V dropped 0 bases and J dropped 3 bases, with 13 bases sitting between them. Germline CDR1 is SGHKS and CDR2 is YYEKEE (reference sequence). The CDR3 loop spans 15 amino acids.

This chain joins TRBV11-2 and TRBJ2-3; D might be TRBD1 (6 bases). The length of the CDR3 is 16 residues. V was clipped by 5 bases and J by 0 bases, with 15 bases between them. CDR1 is SGHAT, CDR2 FQNNGV, per germline. CDR3: CASSPGTFPSTDTQYF. Here the CDR3 DNA reads TGTGCCAGCAGCCCCGGGACATTCCCTAGCACAGATACGCAGTATTTT.

This chain's CDR3 is CASSRVSTGTPQETQYF. CDR3 coding DNA: TGTGCCAGCAGCCGAGTTAGTACCGGGACACCCCAAGAGACCCAGTACTTC. The V call is TRBV4-2, the J call TRBJ2-5; tentatively, D is TRBD1 (6 bases). Germline assignment: CDR1 LGHNA and CDR2 YNFKEQ. V lost 4 bases and J lost 1, with 19 bases in between. The CDR3 sequence is 17 residues long.

The chain combines TRBV5-6 with TRBJ2-7; D perhaps matches TRBD2 (5 bases). V dropped 4 bases and J dropped 4 bases, with 18 bases sitting between them. CDR3 length: 15 residues. The germline CDR1 and CDR2 sequences are SGHDT and YYEEEE. CDR3 in amino acids: CASSPPWTDSYEQYF. The CDR3 nucleotides are TGTGCCAGCAGCCCACCTTGGACTGATTCGTACGAGCAGTACTTC.

The CDR3 is CASSALAGESYEQYF. The CDR3 DNA reads as TGTGCCAGCAGTGCCCTAGCGGGGGAGAGCTACGAGCAGTACTTC. The chain couples TRBV2 to TRBJ2-7; 10 bases map to TRBD2. The germline V gene has CDR1 SNHLY and CDR2 FYNNEI. The CDR3 sequence is 15 residues long. Unmatched junction bases numbered 6, after V lost 4 bases and J lost 3 bases.

The chain joins TRBV4-1 to TRBJ2-3; possible D gene TRBD1, 5 bases. This CDR3 has 16 residues. CDR1 is MGHRA, CDR2 YSYEKL, per germline. V dropped 1 base and J dropped 5 bases, with 16 bases sitting between them. This CDR3 is CASSQAPGIYGDTQYF. The CDR3 DNA reads TGCGCCAGCAGCCAAGCCCCAGGGATTTATGGAGATACGCAGTATTTT.

The chain carries TRBV4-1 and TRBJ1-6; D gene uncertain. V lost 1 base to trimming and J lost 3 bases, with 7 bases between them. The CDR3 is 15 residues long. CDR1 is MGHRA and CDR2 is YSYEKL in the germline V gene. The CDR3 loop reads CASSQARGYNSPLHF. In DNA form, the CDR3 reads TGCGCCAGCAGCCAAGCTCGGGGCTATAATTCACCCCTCCACTTT.

This clone appeared a single time. The chain uses TRBV9 and TRBJ2-5; 9 bases agree with TRBD1. The V and J ends lost 6 bases and 5 bases, in that order; junction bases with no gene match: 11. This CDR3 region has 15 residues. The germline V gene encodes CDR1 SGDLS and CDR2 YYNGEE. CDR3 in DNA: TGTGCCAGCACACCGGGACAGGGATTTGGGGAGACCCAGTACTTC. This translates into CASTPGQGFGETQYF.

This chain links TRBV30 with TRBJ1-5; no firm D call. From germline, CDR1 is GTSNPN and CDR2 SVGIG (reference sequence). V was trimmed by 1 base and J by 3 bases, leaving 10 bases between them. The length of the CDR3 is 14 residues. The CDR3 protein is CAWSGGRNNQPQHF. CDR3 bases: TGTGCCTGGAGTGGAGGGCGCAACAATCAGCCCCAGCATTTT.

V gene TRBV14 combines with J gene TRBJ1-3; no clear D gene. There are 14 residues in the CDR3. V dropped 0 bases and J dropped 0 bases, with 3 bases sitting between them. The germline V gene has CDR1 SGHDN and CDR2 FVKESK. CDR3 nucleotides: TGTGCCAGCAGCCAAGACTACTCTGGAAACACCATATATTTT. It encodes CASSQDYSGNTIYF. Full variable domain (outside the CDR3, taken from reference TRBV14 and TRBJ1-3): EAGVTQFPSHSVIEKGQTVTLRCDPISGHDNLYWYRRVMGKEIKFLLHFVKESKQDESGMPNNRFLAERTGGTYSTLKVQPAELEDSGVYFCASSQDYSGNTIYFGEGSWLTVV.

The chain has TRBV6-5 and TRBJ1-4; D remains ambiguous. The CDR3 runs 14 residues. V shed 8 bases and J shed 8 bases, with 18 bases lying between them. Germline V CDR1 and CDR2: MNHEY, SVGAGI. The CDR3 reads CASGGPVGNEKLFF. CDR3 nucleotide sequence: TGTGCCAGCGGAGGCCCAGTGGGGAACGAAAAACTGTTTTTT.

This chain joins TRBV28 and TRBJ2-7, with 9 bases that match TRBD1. V lost 7 bases and J lost 3; bases outside the gene matches: 13. Germline CDR1 reads MDHEN; CDR2 reads SYDVKM. The CDR3 is 16 residues long. As DNA, the CDR3 is TGTGCCAGCATCTCCCCCCCCGGGACAGGGTTCTACGAGCAGTACTTC. This sequence encodes CASISPPGTGFYEQYF. The whole variable domain, remainder taken from reference TRBV28 and TRBJ2-7, is DVKVTQSSRYLVKRTGEKVFLECVQDMDHENMFWYRQDPGLGLRLIYFSYDVKMKEKGDIPEGYSVSREKKERFSLILESASTNQTSMYLCASISPPGTGFYEQYFGPGTRLTVT.

The chain employs TRBV30 and TRBJ2-3; the match to TRBD2 covers 11 bases. The V gene end was trimmed by 0 bases and the J gene end by 4 bases; junction bases not matched to a gene: 3. The CDR3 loop spans 15 amino acids. Germline CDR1 and CDR2: GTSNPN and SVGIG (reference sequence). CDR3 in DNA: TGTGCCTGGAGTGTGCCTAGCGGGGGGCCAGATACGCAGTATTTT. Its protein is CAWSVPSGGPDTQYF.

The J gene is TRBJ1-3, the V gene TRBV28; D is unresolved. Trimming took 3 bases from V and 0 from J, leaving 3 bases between them. The CDR3 sequence is 13 residues long. The germline V gene encodes CDR1 MDHEN and CDR2 SYDVKM. The chain's CDR3 is CASSFHSGNTIYF. The CDR3 DNA reads TGTGCCAGCAGTTTCCACTCTGGAAACACCATATATTTT.

The V call is TRBV7-9, the J call TRBJ2-1; D unclear. Germline assignment: CDR1 SEHNR and CDR2 FQNEAQ (reference sequence). This CDR3 comprises 12 residues. The V end was cut by 7 bases, the J end by 5 bases, with 9 bases between. The CDR3: CASNYLDNEQFF. In DNA, the CDR3 is TGTGCCAGCAACTATTTGGACAATGAGCAGTTCTTC.

This chain links TRBV6-5 with TRBJ1-5, with D unresolved. Trimming pared 4 bases from V and 6 bases from J, leaving 13 bases between. The germline V gene has CDR1 MNHEY and CDR2 SVGAGI. CDR3 size: 14 residues. For the CDR3, the DNA is TGTGCCAGCAGTTTAACGCGGTTCGCTCAGCCCCAGCATTTT. Its protein product is CASSLTRFAQPQHF.

As DNA, the CDR3 is TGTGCTAGTGGTATAGGGACAGGGGCTCCAGATACGCAGTATTTT. Encoded protein: CASGIGTGAPDTQYF. The gene calls are TRBV12-5 and TRBJ2-3; 10 bases are a match to TRBD1. J lost 4 bases, V lost 5 bases, and 6 bases had no gene match. This CDR3 has 15 residues. The V gene's germline CDR1 is LGHNT and CDR2 FRNRAP.

The rearrangement uses TRBV11-2 and TRBJ2-2; 7 nucleotides match TRBD2. This CDR3 is built from 18 residues. V was clipped by 2 bases and J by 6 bases; unmatched bases: 15. Germline V gene lookup returns CDR1 SGHAT and CDR2 FQNNGV. CDR3 loop: CASSLTPLGGSPPGELFF. For the CDR3, the DNA is TGTGCCAGCAGCTTAACTCCGCTTGGCGGGAGCCCGCCCGGGGAGCTGTTTTTT.

This chain links TRBV7-2 with TRBJ2-7; 10 bases line up with TRBD1. Per the germline V gene, CDR1 is SGHTA and CDR2 is FQGNSA. J lost 1 base, V lost 5 bases, and 5 bases had no gene match. CDR3 length equals 15 residues. The CDR3 sequence: CASSRDRGRSYEQYF. CDR3 nucleotides: TGTGCCAGCAGCCGGGACAGGGGACGGTCCTACGAGCAGTACTTC.

The chain combines TRBV28 with TRBJ2-5, with a tentative D call TRBD1 (5 bases). Trimming took 7 bases from V and 0 from J, leaving 21 bases between them. The CDR3 totals 17 residues. Germline assignment: CDR1 MDHEN and CDR2 SYDVKM. For the CDR3, the DNA is TGTGCCAGCACCCATACCTATGGACAAGCGTACCAAGAGACCCAGTACTTC. This encodes CASTHTYGQAYQETQYF.

The chain recombines TRBV4-3 with TRBJ1-6; tentative D call: TRBD1 (5 bases). V dropped 3 bases and J dropped 6 bases, with 15 bases sitting between them. CDR1 is LGHNA and CDR2 is YSLEER in the germline V gene. The CDR3 has 16 amino acids. The CDR3 reads CASSHGGGEVNSPLHF. The CDR3 DNA reads TGCGCCAGCAGCCATGGGGGAGGGGAAGTTAATTCACCCCTCCACTTT.

V and J are TRBV7-8 and TRBJ1-5; D is unresolved. Trimming removed 1 base from V and 3 bases from J, with 13 bases in between. Germline assignment: CDR1 SGHVS and CDR2 FQNEAQ. CDR3 length equals 16 residues. CDR3 protein: CASSLGAAFYNQPQHF. The CDR3 DNA reads TGTGCCAGCAGCTTAGGGGCAGCTTTCTACAATCAGCCCCAGCATTTT.

The chain is built from TRBV7-9 and TRBJ1-5, with 7 bases aligning to TRBD1. With V trimmed by 5 bases and J by 7 bases, 11 bases remained unmatched. Germline V lookup: CDR1 SEHNR, CDR2 FQNEAQ (reference sequence). The CDR3 extends over 15 amino acids. The CDR3, as DNA: TGTGCCAGCAGCATTACAGGGGTACCGGAACAGCCCCAGCATTTT. Translating gives CASSITGVPEQPQHF.

This chain uses TRBV3-1 (or the pseudogene TRBV3-2) with TRBJ2-1; 8 bases match TRBD2. Trimming at V came to 4 bases and at J to 7 bases, leaving 9 bases not matched to a gene. Germline V CDR1 and CDR2: LGHDT, YNNKEL (reference sequence). The CDR3 contains 15 residues. Here the CDR3 DNA reads TGTGCCAGCAGCCGTCCCGGGACTAGTAGGAATGAGCAGTTCTTC. Its translation: CASSRPGTSRNEQFF.

This clone came up once. The chain is built from TRBV4-1 and TRBJ1-4; D uncertain. Trimming shortened V by 1 base and J by 1 base, and 10 bases separated the two germline ends. This CDR3 region has 16 residues. CDR1 MGHRA and CDR2 YSYEKL come from the germline V gene. The CDR3 DNA follows: TGCGCCAGCAGCCAAGTCTATCCAGGAACTAATGAAAAACTGTTTTTT. It translates to CASSQVYPGTNEKLFF.

The chain uses TRBV5-8 and TRBJ2-3; no reliable D call. The CDR3 length is 15 residues. Trimming pared 4 bases from V and 0 bases from J, leaving 12 bases between. Per the germline V gene, CDR1 is SGHTS and CDR2 is YDEGEE. In DNA form, the CDR3 reads TGTGCCAGCAGCCCTGGCCTCCCAAGCACAGATACGCAGTATTTT. Protein product: CASSPGLPSTDTQYF.

This clone showed up just once. The chain uses TRBV6-5 and TRBJ2-7; D perhaps matches TRBD1 (5 bases). The V gene lost 6 bases and the J gene lost 3 bases, with 9 bases spanning the gap. This CDR3 is 12 amino acids long. Germline lookup yields CDR1 MNHEY and CDR2 SVGAGI. In nucleotides, the CDR3 is TGTGCCAGCAGCGTCGACAGCTACGAGCAGTACTTC. This sequence encodes CASSVDSYEQYF.